This is a list of T cell receptor beta chains from one sample in a study of response to subunit inactivated influenza vaccine. MiXCR was run by TCRdb on the RT-PCR reads, yielding one entry per CDR3 protein. In the table there are roughly 650,000 distinct CDR3 sequences, 13% to 15% of which are singletons. The sequenced sample was PBMCs from blood, obtained approximately 15 days before vaccination. All receptors derive from a man over 45 who received an inactivated influenza vaccine. Each CDR3 is given with its conserved first and last residue. Fields, in order: J gene, clone size, D gene, V gene, CDR3 protein, CDR3 DNA. The D gene is left open where the match is weak. A clone size is listed for some rows: how often the clone was seen (once, few, many), or a class if it is expanded.

j_gene: TRBJ2-1
abundance: few
d_gene: .
v_gene: TRBV12-3/TRBV12-4
CDR3aa: CASSLARGREQFF
CDR3nt: TGTGCCAGCAGTTTAGCCCGGGGCAGGGAGCAGTTCTTC

j_gene: TRBJ1-1
abundance: few
d_gene: .
v_gene: TRBV7-2
CDR3aa: CASRRTFFLNEAFF
CDR3nt: TGTGCCAGCAGACGAACTTTCTTCCTCAATGAAGCTTTCTTT

j_gene: TRBJ1-1
abundance: many
d_gene: .
v_gene: TRBV11-1
CDR3aa: CASSLADMNTEAFF
CDR3nt: TGTGCCAGCAGCTTAGCAGACATGAACACTGAAGCTTTCTTT

j_gene: TRBJ2-2
abundance: many
d_gene: .
v_gene: TRBV14
CDR3aa: CARIDGELFF
CDR3nt: TGTGCCAGGATTGACGGGGAGCTGTTTTTT

j_gene: TRBJ2-1
abundance: few
d_gene: TRBD1
v_gene: TRBV5-1
CDR3aa: CASSLNPGGNEQFF
CDR3nt: TGCGCCAGCAGCTTGAACCCAGGGGGCAATGAGCAGTTCTTC

j_gene: TRBJ2-1
abundance: .
d_gene: .
v_gene: TRBV9
CDR3aa: CASSGSPPRANEQFF
CDR3nt: TGTGCCAGCAGCGGCAGCCCCCCGAGGGCGAATGAGCAGTTCTTC

j_gene: TRBJ2-7
abundance: .
d_gene: TRBD1
v_gene: TRBV20-1
CDR3aa: CSVPDRGSYEQYF
CDR3nt: TGCAGTGTCCCGGACAGGGGTTCCTACGAGCAGTACTTC

j_gene: TRBJ1-2
abundance: many
d_gene: .
v_gene: TRBV6-2/TRBV6-3
CDR3aa: CASSSGAFGYTF
CDR3nt: TGTGCCAGCAGCTCAGGGGCGTTCGGCTACACCTTC

j_gene: TRBJ2-7
abundance: .
d_gene: TRBD2
v_gene: TRBV6-1
CDR3aa: CASSRLAGATNEQYF
CDR3nt: TGTGCCAGCAGCCGACTAGCGGGGGCCACCAATGAGCAGTACTTC

j_gene: TRBJ1-1
abundance: few
d_gene: .
v_gene: TRBV6-5
CDR3aa: CASSPSWSLTGEAFF
CDR3nt: TGTGCCAGCAGTCCCTCGTGGTCGCTGACGGGAGAAGCTTTCTTT

j_gene: TRBJ2-6
abundance: .
d_gene: .
v_gene: TRBV7-2
CDR3aa: CASSLQGTSGANVLTF
CDR3nt: TGTGCCAGCAGCTTACAGGGCACCTCTGGGGCCAACGTCCTGACTTTC

j_gene: TRBJ2-2
abundance: .
d_gene: .
v_gene: TRBV6-5
CDR3aa: CASSYDRILNTGELFF
CDR3nt: TGTGCCAGCAGTTATGACAGGATCCTAAACACCGGGGAGCTGTTTTTT

j_gene: TRBJ2-1
abundance: many
d_gene: .
v_gene: TRBV18
CDR3aa: CASSPMGNEQFF
CDR3nt: TGTGCCAGCTCACCGATGGGGAATGAGCAGTTCTTC

j_gene: TRBJ1-3
abundance: .
d_gene: .
v_gene: TRBV11-1
CDR3aa: CASSPRTGFLLSGNTIYF
CDR3nt: TGTGCCAGCAGCCCAAGAACAGGGTTCCTCCTCTCTGGAAACACCATATATTTT

j_gene: TRBJ2-3
abundance: few
d_gene: TRBD2
v_gene: TRBV18
CDR3aa: CASSPTSGITDTQYF
CDR3nt: TGTGCCAGCTCGCCTACTAGCGGGATCACAGATACGCAGTATTTT

j_gene: TRBJ1-1
abundance: .
d_gene: .
v_gene: TRBV7-2
CDR3aa: CASSLGGGVPNTEAFF
CDR3nt: TGTGCCAGCAGCTTAGGCGGAGGGGTCCCGAACACTGAAGCTTTCTTT

j_gene: TRBJ2-3
abundance: few
d_gene: .
v_gene: TRBV20-1
CDR3aa: CSAGETPNPRTDTQYF
CDR3nt: TGCAGTGCTGGCGAGACACCAAATCCCCGCACAGATACGCAGTATTTT

j_gene: TRBJ2-7
abundance: .
d_gene: .
v_gene: TRBV5-1
CDR3aa: CASRMDTFSYEQYF
CDR3nt: TGCGCCAGCAGAATGGACACTTTCTCCTACGAGCAGTACTTC

j_gene: TRBJ2-7
abundance: few
d_gene: .
v_gene: TRBV12-3/TRBV12-4
CDR3aa: CASSPGGQAYEQYF
CDR3nt: TGTGCCAGCAGTCCGGGGGGACAGGCCTACGAGCAGTACTTC

j_gene: TRBJ2-5
abundance: .
d_gene: TRBD1
v_gene: TRBV5-1
CDR3aa: CASSLDGTGPAGETQYF
CDR3nt: TGCGCCAGCAGCTTGGACGGGACAGGACCGGCCGGGGAGACCCAGTACTTC

j_gene: TRBJ2-3
abundance: few
d_gene: .
v_gene: TRBV20-1
CDR3aa: CSARDYLAGQSTDTQYF
CDR3nt: TGCAGTGCTAGAGATTACCTCGCGGGACAGAGCACAGATACGCAGTATTTT

j_gene: TRBJ2-2
abundance: few
d_gene: .
v_gene: TRBV20-1
CDR3aa: CSSNDPNTGELFF
CDR3nt: TGCAGTTCCAACGACCCGAACACCGGGGAGCTGTTTTTT

j_gene: TRBJ2-6
abundance: .
d_gene: .
v_gene: TRBV18
CDR3aa: CASSPPISSGANVLTF
CDR3nt: TGTGCCAGCTCACCACCTATCAGCTCTGGGGCCAACGTCCTGACTTTC

j_gene: TRBJ2-5
abundance: few
d_gene: TRBD2
v_gene: TRBV20-1
CDR3aa: CGVIAGGRETQYF
CDR3nt: TGCGGCGTCATAGCGGGAGGGCGAGAGACCCAGTACTTC

j_gene: TRBJ2-5
abundance: many
d_gene: .
v_gene: TRBV6-2/TRBV6-3
CDR3aa: CASSPGNQETQYF
CDR3nt: TGTGCCAGCAGCCCAGGGAACCAAGAGACCCAGTACTTC

j_gene: TRBJ2-1
abundance: few
d_gene: .
v_gene: TRBV15
CDR3aa: CATSRDDILGGGSYNEQFF
CDR3nt: TGTGCCACCAGCAGAGACGATATACTAGGGGGGGGCTCCTACAATGAGCAGTTCTTC

j_gene: TRBJ2-7
abundance: few
d_gene: TRBD1
v_gene: TRBV12-3/TRBV12-4
CDR3aa: CASSAGTGGEQYF
CDR3nt: TGTGCCAGCAGTGCCGGGACAGGGGGCGAGCAGTACTTC

j_gene: TRBJ1-4
abundance: few
d_gene: .
v_gene: TRBV5-1
CDR3aa: CASSLGPGGEKLFF
CDR3nt: TGCGCCAGCAGCCTGGGCCCCGGAGGGGAAAAACTGTTTTTT

j_gene: TRBJ2-7
abundance: many
d_gene: TRBD1
v_gene: TRBV5-6
CDR3aa: CASSLEWGQGSSYEQYF
CDR3nt: TGTGCCAGCAGCTTGGAATGGGGACAGGGGAGCTCCTACGAGCAGTACTTC

j_gene: TRBJ2-7
abundance: few
d_gene: TRBD2
v_gene: TRBV2
CDR3aa: CASIWTSGTYEQYF
CDR3nt: TGTGCCAGCATCTGGACTAGCGGGACCTACGAGCAGTACTTC

j_gene: TRBJ2-5
abundance: few
d_gene: .
v_gene: TRBV28
CDR3aa: CASSPRLRDPRTQYF
CDR3nt: TGTGCCAGCAGCCCGCGACTGCGGGACCCTAGAACCCAGTACTTC

j_gene: TRBJ2-1
abundance: .
d_gene: .
v_gene: TRBV20-1
CDR3aa: CSARGTVSSYNEQFF
CDR3nt: TGCAGTGCTAGAGGCACGGTGAGCTCCTACAATGAGCAGTTCTTC

j_gene: TRBJ1-1
abundance: .
d_gene: .
v_gene: TRBV4-3
CDR3aa: CASSQEQGGNTEAFF
CDR3nt: TGCGCCAGCAGCCAAGAGCAGGGAGGGAACACTGAAGCTTTCTTT

j_gene: TRBJ2-5
abundance: many
d_gene: .
v_gene: TRBV20-1
CDR3aa: CSASTSARETQYF
CDR3nt: TGCAGTGCTAGTACCTCTGCGCGGGAGACCCAGTACTTC

j_gene: TRBJ2-1
abundance: .
d_gene: .
v_gene: TRBV4-2
CDR3aa: CASSPEFGGPYNEQFF
CDR3nt: TGTGCCAGCAGCCCCGAGTTCGGAGGCCCCTACAATGAGCAGTTCTTC

j_gene: TRBJ2-1
abundance: .
d_gene: .
v_gene: TRBV7-9
CDR3aa: CASDGTPNEQFF
CDR3nt: TGTGCCAGCGACGGGACCCCCAATGAGCAGTTCTTC

j_gene: TRBJ1-6
abundance: .
d_gene: .
v_gene: TRBV20-1
CDR3aa: CSARSLEAGDSPLHF
CDR3nt: TGCAGTGCTAGATCCCTTGAGGCAGGGGATTCACCCCTCCACTTT

j_gene: TRBJ2-3
abundance: .
d_gene: .
v_gene: TRBV20-1
CDR3aa: CSAPSGDQRDTQYF
CDR3nt: TGCAGTGCTCCGTCGGGGGATCAGCGGGATACGCAGTATTTT

j_gene: TRBJ1-5
abundance: .
d_gene: TRBD1
v_gene: TRBV20-1
CDR3aa: CSAFFVDRGFNQPQHF
CDR3nt: TGCAGTGCTTTCTTCGTGGACAGGGGCTTTAATCAGCCCCAGCATTTT

j_gene: TRBJ1-3
abundance: few
d_gene: .
v_gene: TRBV29-1
CDR3aa: CSVDYRQGNTIYF
CDR3nt: TGCAGCGTTGATTACAGACAGGGAAACACCATATATTTT

j_gene: TRBJ2-1
abundance: .
d_gene: .
v_gene: TRBV5-1
CDR3aa: CASSLEAGVWYNEQFF
CDR3nt: TGCGCCAGCAGCTTGGAGGCAGGGGTTTGGTACAATGAGCAGTTCTTC